The rows below give T cell receptor beta chains drawn from one sample of a study of blood T cell repertoires in COVID-19. Measured with immunoSEQ multiplex PCR; TCRdb has only the in-frame clones, and not every one. The data show fewer than 150,000 clones, with about four fifths seen just once and about 6.4% held by the top ten. The sequencing sample was made of peripheral blood. These receptors were taken from a human donor in a cohort sampled during active COVID-19. The CDR3 runs from the conserved cysteine through the conserved F or W. D genes are given only for firm matches. Clone sizes are given selectively: once, few, many, or a class where the clone is expanded.

CDR3 DNA,CDR3 protein,J gene,V gene,clone size,D gene
TGTGCCACCAGTGGGACAGGGAGGACCTACAATGAGCAGTTCTTC,CATSGTGRTYNEQFF,TRBJ2-1,TRBV24-1,-,TRBD1
TGTGCCAGCAGCGCCTTAGCGGGGGGCACAGATACGCAGTATTTT,CASSALAGGTDTQYF,TRBJ2-3,TRBV9,-,TRBD2
TGTGCCAGCAGCCAAGTTCTAGCGGGGGGGCCAGATACGCAGTATTTT,CASSQVLAGGPDTQYF,TRBJ2-3,TRBV4-2,-,TRBD2
TGTGCCAGCAGTCCCGTCGGGCAGGGGGCTCGGGGCTACACCTTC,CASSPVGQGARGYTF,TRBJ1-2,TRBV6-5,-,TRBD1
TGCGCCAGCAGCTTACTAGCGGGGGGACGACCTAGCACAGATACGCAGTATTTT,CASSLLAGGRPSTDTQYF,TRBJ2-3,TRBV5-1,once,TRBD2
TGTGCCAGCAGGAGGGAAGAGATGGCCACTGAAGCTTTCTTT,CASRREEMATEAFF,TRBJ1-1,TRBV6-5,-,-
TGTGCCAGCAGTGTCCCCGGGGGGGGCCAAGAGACCCAGTACTTC,CASSVPGGGQETQYF,TRBJ2-5,TRBV28,-,TRBD2
TGCGCCAGCAGCATCCGGACAGGGGCCTATGGCTACACCTTC,CASSIRTGAYGYTF,TRBJ1-2,TRBV5-1,-,TRBD1
TGTGCCAGCAGCTTGGACAGGGCAGAAACGAATGAGCAGTTCTTC,CASSLDRAETNEQFF,TRBJ2-1,TRBV11-2,-,TRBD1
TGTGCCAGCAGCGGGAGGGGATTATATGGCTACACCTTC,CASSGRGLYGYTF,TRBJ1-2,TRBV9,-,-
TGTGCCAGCAGGAGGGGGAGCAATCAGCCCCAGCATTTT,CASRRGSNQPQHF,TRBJ1-5,TRBV12-3/TRBV12-4,-,-
TGTGCCAGCAGCCTTGGGACAGGACGAGGGAGAGATACGCAGTATTTT,CASSLGTGRGRDTQYF,TRBJ2-3,TRBV5-4,once,TRBD1
TGTGCCAGCAGCCAATCTAACACAGCAAGAGGGTACGAGCAGTACTTC,CASSQSNTARGYEQYF,TRBJ2-7,TRBV16,-,-
TGTGCCAGCAGCCCTGGACTAGCGGGGGACTTCCAAGAGACCCAGTACTTC,CASSPGLAGDFQETQYF,TRBJ2-5,TRBV3-1/TRBV3-2,once,TRBD2
TGCGCCAGCAGCCAAGAGCACCACAGCCAAGAGACCCAGTACTTC,CASSQEHHSQETQYF,TRBJ2-5,TRBV4-3,-,-
TGTGCCAGCAGCGCGACAGGAAACGAGTACAATGAGCAGTTCTTC,CASSATGNEYNEQFF,TRBJ2-1,TRBV9,-,-
TGTGCCAGCAGTGACCCCGGACAGGGGCCGAACACCGGGGAGCTGTTTTTT,CASSDPGQGPNTGELFF,TRBJ2-2,TRBV6-4,-,TRBD1
TGCGCCAGCAGCTTGGGGCTAGCGGCGGATACGCAGTATTTT,CASSLGLAADTQYF,TRBJ2-3,TRBV5-1,-,TRBD2
TGTGCCAGCAGTTACATCCGCGCAGGGTTAGTGGTTTGGGCTTTCTTT,CASSYIRAGLVVWAFF,TRBJ1-1,TRBV6-6,-,-
TGTGCCAGCAGCGTTTGGACAGGGGATATCACCTTC,CASSVWTGDITF,TRBJ1-2,TRBV9,-,TRBD1
TGTGCCAGCAGTGATACAGAAAATTCACCCCTCCACTTT,CASSDTENSPLHF,TRBJ1-6,TRBV6-4,-,-
TGTGCCAGCAGTGACGCGGGACCAGGGCGGGAGACCCAGTACTTC,CASSDAGPGRETQYF,TRBJ2-5,TRBV6-4,-,-
TGTGCCACGGATTCCGGGACAGGGGCACAAGAGACCCAGTACTTC,CATDSGTGAQETQYF,TRBJ2-5,TRBV24-1,-,TRBD1
TGCGCCAGCAGCCAAGAACTAGCGGGGGGGCCAGATACGCAGTATTTT,CASSQELAGGPDTQYF,TRBJ2-3,TRBV4-3,-,TRBD2
TGTGCCAGCACCCCGACCAGACAGGGAAGCACCGGGGAGCTGTTTTTT,CASTPTRQGSTGELFF,TRBJ2-2,TRBV28,-,TRBD1
TGTGCCAGCAGTTCAGGCTCCGGGACATCCTCCTCGGGATCTCTGGGCTACACCTTC,CASSSGSGTSSSGSLGYTF,TRBJ1-2,TRBV27,-,-
TGTGCCAGTAGAGAGACAGCCCTTCGAAACACCATATATTTT,CASRETALRNTIYF,TRBJ1-3,TRBV19,-,-
TGTGCCAGCAGTCCTGGGACAGGGGGCTCTCAGCCCCAGCATTTT,CASSPGTGGSQPQHF,TRBJ1-5,TRBV27,few,TRBD1
TGTGCCAGCAGCGGCTACAGGGGCAATCGAAACACCATATATTTT,CASSGYRGNRNTIYF,TRBJ1-3,TRBV5-6,-,TRBD1
TGTGCCAGCAGGACGGACCAGGGTAGGAGCTCTGGAAACACCATATATTTT,CASRTDQGRSSGNTIYF,TRBJ1-3,TRBV2,-,-
TGTGCCAGCAGTCCAGGGGTGAACACTGAAGCTTTCTTT,CASSPGVNTEAFF,TRBJ1-1,TRBV5-4,once,-
TGTGCCAGCAGTTTAACAGGGTCGGCTAGGGTTTGGGACTATGGCTACACCTTC,CASSLTGSARVWDYGYTF,TRBJ1-2,TRBV28,-,-
TGTGCCACCAGTGATTCCCTGGCGGGGGGGTCCAATGAGCAGTTCTTC,CATSDSLAGGSNEQFF,TRBJ2-1,TRBV24-1,-,TRBD2
TGTGCCAGCAGCTTAGATTCCGGGACTAGGCGGAATGAGCAGTTCTTC,CASSLDSGTRRNEQFF,TRBJ2-1,TRBV7-3,-,TRBD2
TGCGCCAGCAGCTTGGAGGGACTAGCGGGGGGGATCACAGATACGCAGTATTTT,CASSLEGLAGGITDTQYF,TRBJ2-3,TRBV5-1,-,TRBD2
TGTGCCAGCAGCCCTACTAGCGGGGTACGAAATGAGCAGTTCTTC,CASSPTSGVRNEQFF,TRBJ2-1,TRBV11-1,-,TRBD2
TGTGCCAGCAGTTCGTCCGGGGGGCCTCACAATGGGGCCAACGTCCTGACTTTC,CASSSSGGPHNGANVLTF,TRBJ2-6,TRBV27,-,-
TGTGCCAGCAGCTTGGCCTTGGAGAAAAATTCACCCCTCCACTTT,CASSLALEKNSPLHF,TRBJ1-6,TRBV5-6,-,-
TGTGCCAGCTCACCACAGGGGGGACAGGGATTTTTGTCTCAGCCCCAGCATTTT,CASSPQGGQGFLSQPQHF,TRBJ1-5,TRBV18,once,TRBD1
TGTGCCAGCAGCCAAGAGGGACAGGCTATTAATGAAAAACTGTTTTTT,CASSQEGQAINEKLFF,TRBJ1-4,TRBV3-1/TRBV3-2,-,TRBD1
TGTGCCAGCAGCTTAAAGAGGGATCAGCCCCAGCATTTT,CASSLKRDQPQHF,TRBJ1-5,TRBV7-8,few,-